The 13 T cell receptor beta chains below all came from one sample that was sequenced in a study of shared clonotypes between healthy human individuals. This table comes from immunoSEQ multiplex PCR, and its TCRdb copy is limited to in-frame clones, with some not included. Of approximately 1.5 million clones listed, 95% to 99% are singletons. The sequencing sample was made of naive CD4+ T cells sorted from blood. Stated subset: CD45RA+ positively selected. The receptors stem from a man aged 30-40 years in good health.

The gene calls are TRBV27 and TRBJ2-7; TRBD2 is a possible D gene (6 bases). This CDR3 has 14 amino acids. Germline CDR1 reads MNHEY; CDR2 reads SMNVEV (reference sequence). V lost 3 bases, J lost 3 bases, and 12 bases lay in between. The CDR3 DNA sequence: TGTGCCAGCAGTTTCTCGTCGGGGGTCTACGAGCAGTACTTC. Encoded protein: CASSFSSGVYEQYF.

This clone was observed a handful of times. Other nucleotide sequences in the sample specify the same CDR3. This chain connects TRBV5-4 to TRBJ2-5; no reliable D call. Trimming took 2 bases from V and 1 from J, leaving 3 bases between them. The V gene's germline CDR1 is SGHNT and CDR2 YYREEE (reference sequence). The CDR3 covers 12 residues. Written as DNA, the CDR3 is TGTGCCAGCAGCTTTCGCCAAGAGACCCAGTACTTC. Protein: CASSFRQETQYF.

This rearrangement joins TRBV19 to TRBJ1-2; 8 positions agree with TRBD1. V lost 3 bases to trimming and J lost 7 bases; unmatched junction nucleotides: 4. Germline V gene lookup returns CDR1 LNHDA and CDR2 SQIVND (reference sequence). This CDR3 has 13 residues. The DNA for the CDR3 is TGTGCCAGTAGTATCGACAGGGGTAGTGGCTACACCTTC. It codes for CASSIDRGSGYTF.

Written as DNA, the CDR3 is TGTGCCAGCAGTTGGGGGCGGGAATTGATCTACAATGAGCAGTTCTTC. It yields the protein CASSWGRELIYNEQFF. This chain uses TRBV27 with TRBJ2-1; D assignment may be TRBD1 or TRBD2 (6 bases each). Per the germline V gene, CDR1 is MNHEY and CDR2 is SMNVEV (reference sequence). The germline V and J ends were trimmed by 4 bases and 3 bases, with 16 bases remaining between them. The CDR3 length is 16 residues.

The CDR3 sequence: CASSTGGWSSGNTIYF. The CDR3 nucleotides read TGTGCCAGCAGCACCGGGGGGTGGAGCTCTGGAAACACCATATATTTT. V is TRBV7-6 and J is TRBJ1-3; a weak D match, TRBD1 (5 bases). The CDR3 covers 16 residues. Germline CDR1 is SGHVS and CDR2 is FNYEAQ. V lost 5 bases and J 0 bases, leaving 14 bases between the germline ends.

The CDR3 here is CASSLSGLGAGELFF. In DNA, the CDR3 is TGTGCCAGCAGCTTGTCAGGGTTAGGTGCCGGGGAGCTGTTTTTT. The chain employs TRBV11-3 and TRBJ2-2; D perhaps matches TRBD1 (5 bases). V was clipped by 3 bases and J by 6 bases, with 14 bases between them. The CDR3 loop spans 15 amino acids. Germline assignment: CDR1 SGHNT and CDR2 YENEEA.

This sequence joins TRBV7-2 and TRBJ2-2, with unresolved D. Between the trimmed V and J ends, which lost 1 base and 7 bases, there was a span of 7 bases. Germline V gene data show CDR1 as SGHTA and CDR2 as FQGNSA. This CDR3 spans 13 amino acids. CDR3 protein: CASSLVYGGELFF. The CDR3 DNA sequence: TGTGCCAGCAGCTTAGTCTACGGCGGGGAGCTGTTTTTT.

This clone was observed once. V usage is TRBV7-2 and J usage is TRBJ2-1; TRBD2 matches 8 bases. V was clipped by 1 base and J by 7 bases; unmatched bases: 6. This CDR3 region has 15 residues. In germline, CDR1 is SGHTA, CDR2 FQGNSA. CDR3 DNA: TGTGCCAGCAGCTTAGGCGGCGGGAGGATGAATGAGCAGTTCTTC. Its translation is CASSLGGGRMNEQFF. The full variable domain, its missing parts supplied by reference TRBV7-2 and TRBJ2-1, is GAGVSQSPSNKVTEKGKDVELRCDPISGHTALYWYRQSLGQGLEFLIYFQGNSAPDKSGLPSDRFSAERTGGSVSTLTIQRTQQEDSAVYLCASSLGGGRMNEQFFGPGTRLTVL.

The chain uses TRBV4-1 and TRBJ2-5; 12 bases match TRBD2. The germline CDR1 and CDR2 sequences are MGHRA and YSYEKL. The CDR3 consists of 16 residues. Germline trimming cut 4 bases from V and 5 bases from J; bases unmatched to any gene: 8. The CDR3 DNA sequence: TGCGCCAGCAGCCCTAAACTAGCGGGAGGTGAGGAGACCCAGTACTTC. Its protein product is CASSPKLAGGEETQYF.

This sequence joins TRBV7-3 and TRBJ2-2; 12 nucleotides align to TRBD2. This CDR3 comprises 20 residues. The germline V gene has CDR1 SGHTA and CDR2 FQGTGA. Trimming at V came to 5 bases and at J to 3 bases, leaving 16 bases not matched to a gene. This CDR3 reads CASSPTWTSGEIRYTGELFF. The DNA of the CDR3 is TGTGCCAGCAGCCCGACATGGACTAGCGGGGAAATTAGGTACACCGGGGAGCTGTTTTTT.

CDR3 sequence: CASASGGTQETQYF. In nucleotides, the CDR3 is TGCGCCAGCGCCAGTGGCGGGACCCAAGAGACCCAGTACTTC. The chain combines TRBV5-1 with TRBJ2-5; D may be TRBD2 (6 bases). This CDR3 is 14 amino acids long. Trimming removed 7 bases from V and 1 base from J, with 14 bases in between. CDR1 and CDR2 (germline): SGHRS, YFSETQ.

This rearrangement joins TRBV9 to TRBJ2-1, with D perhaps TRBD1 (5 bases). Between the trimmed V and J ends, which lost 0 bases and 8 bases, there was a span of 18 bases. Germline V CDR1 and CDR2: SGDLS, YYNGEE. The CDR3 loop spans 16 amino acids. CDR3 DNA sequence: TGTGCCAGCAGCGTAGGCGGCAGGGCCTCGGGCCATGAGCAGTTCTTC. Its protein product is CASSVGGRASGHEQFF.

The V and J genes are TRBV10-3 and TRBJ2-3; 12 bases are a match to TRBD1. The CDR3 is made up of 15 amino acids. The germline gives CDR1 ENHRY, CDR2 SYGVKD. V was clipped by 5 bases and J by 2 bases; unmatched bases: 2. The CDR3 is CAISLGQGATDTQYF. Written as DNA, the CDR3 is TGTGCCATCAGTTTGGGACAGGGGGCCACAGATACGCAGTATTTT.